The clone carrying this TCR beta chain occurred once. The antigen remains unidentified. The data were taken from a study of T cell responses to AZD1222 COVID-19 vaccine. In the study overall: Pooled in the analysis were second doses at about 4 or about 12 weeks.

Study findings and constraints: Seropositive AZD1222 recipients at baseline numbered only five or six. Once two AZD1222 doses were given, Spike-specific TCR breadth and depth went up. The sample set comprised mostly white British donors with more females, and clonal diversity was possibly underestimated.

The repertoire was sequenced with immunoSEQ multiplex PCR; TCRdb's copy has only in-frame clones and lacks some. The data contain 95,000 to 150,000 clones, approximately 90% of them singletons. CDR1 KGHDR and CDR2 SFDVKD come from the germline V gene. With 7 bases clipped from V and 1 base from J, the junction kept 9 bases outside the gene matches. The CDR3 is 16 residues long. The chain has TRBV24-1 and TRBJ1-1; 9 bases map to TRBD1. Here the sequenced sample was peripheral blood, taken on day 0 of AZD1222 vaccination. This clonotype was obtained from an adult in good health. The CDR3 loop reads CATRQGAQTWNTEAFF. Written as DNA, the CDR3 is TGTGCCACCAGACAGGGGGCTCAAACATGGAACACTGAAGCTTTCTTT.